The rows below give T cell receptor beta chains drawn from one sample of a study of regulatory T cells. Here immunoSEQ multiplex PCR was the method, and the copy in TCRdb shows in-frame clones only, minus some. This sample yields 25,000 to 30,000 clones, of which under 95% are seen a single time; less than 2% belongs to the top ten. Sample: conventional CD4+ T cells sorted from blood. Receptors originate from a person between 18 and 35 years old with CD3G deficiency. The CDR3 runs from the conserved cysteine through the conserved F or W. D genes are given only for firm matches. Clone size is shown for a subset of rows, as once, few, many or a class of expanded clone.

D,size,J,V,CDR3,DNA
TRBD2,once,TRBJ2-1,TRBV10-3,CAISEPSGLDVGEQFF,TGTGCCATCAGTGAGCCTTCGGGACTAGATGTGGGTGAGCAGTTCTTC
-,-,TRBJ2-7,TRBV5-1,CASSQGQALSYEQYF,TGCGCCAGCAGCCAGGGGCAGGCCCTCTCCTACGAGCAGTACTTC
-,-,TRBJ2-1,TRBV28,CASSRVGRYNEQFF,TGTGCCAGCAGCCGGGTTGGGAGATACAATGAGCAGTTCTTC
-,-,TRBJ2-7,TRBV28,CASSLAGQNYEQYF,TGTGCCAGCAGTTTGGCGGGCCAGAACTACGAGCAGTACTTC
-,-,TRBJ2-5,TRBV7-6,CASSLYSGEQETQYF,TGTGCCAGCAGCTTATATTCGGGAGAACAAGAGACCCAGTACTTC
TRBD2,-,TRBJ2-1,TRBV5-1,CASSKRLADSYNEQFF,TGCGCCAGCAGTAAAAGACTAGCAGACTCCTACAATGAGCAGTTCTTC
-,-,TRBJ1-2,TRBV4-3,CASSQDHGGLGGYTF,TGCGCCAGCAGCCAAGATCACGGAGGGCTGGGCGGCTACACCTTC
TRBD1,-,TRBJ2-1,TRBV6-1,CATRDSNYNEQFF,TGTGCCACCCGGGACAGCAATTACAATGAGCAGTTCTTC
TRBD2,-,TRBJ2-3,TRBV7-9,CASSSRLAGGLSDTQYF,TGTGCCAGCAGCTCGAGACTAGCGGGAGGCCTCTCAGATACGCAGTATTTT
-,-,TRBJ2-7,TRBV6-5,CASSYSRGTHSYEQYF,TGTGCCAGCAGTTACTCCAGGGGCACACACTCCTACGAGCAGTACTTC
-,-,TRBJ2-2,TRBV9,CASSVAAEYTGELFF,TGTGCCAGCAGCGTAGCGGCAGAGTACACCGGGGAGCTGTTTTTT
-,-,TRBJ1-4,TRBV5-1,CASSSSGGGEKLFF,TGCGCCAGCAGCTCTTCCGGGGGAGGGGAAAAACTGTTTTTT
-,-,TRBJ2-1,TRBV11-2,CASSLGPEGNEQFF,TGTGCCAGCAGCTTAGGCCCAGAAGGCAATGAGCAGTTCTTC
-,-,TRBJ2-1,TRBV10-3,CAISDSGYNEQFF,TGTGCCATCTCCGATTCAGGGTACAATGAGCAGTTCTTC
TRBD2,-,TRBJ2-1,TRBV30,CAWSPRGGRPEQFF,TGTGCCTGGAGTCCTCGGGGCGGGAGGCCTGAGCAGTTCTTC
-,-,TRBJ2-3,TRBV5-1,CASKVGASTDTQYF,TGCGCCAGCAAGGTCGGGGCTTCCACAGATACGCAGTATTTT
TRBD1,-,TRBJ2-1,TRBV6-1,CASKKGGQRDNEQFF,TGTGCCAGCAAAAAAGGGGGACAGAGAGACAATGAGCAGTTCTTC
-,-,TRBJ1-1,TRBV20-1,CSALGGTEAFF,TGCAGTGCTTTGGGGGGCACTGAAGCTTTCTTT
-,-,TRBJ2-1,TRBV7-9,CASSFSSYNEQFF,TGTGCCAGCAGCTTCAGCTCCTACAATGAGCAGTTCTTC
-,once,TRBJ2-5,TRBV28,CASSSAGVTQETQYF,TGTGCCAGCAGTTCGGCCGGGGTGACTCAAGAGACCCAGTACTTC
TRBD1,-,TRBJ1-1,TRBV27,CASSLSEGAVSEAFF,TGTGCCAGCAGCCTCTCCGAGGGGGCGGTATCTGAAGCTTTCTTT
-,-,TRBJ2-1,TRBV6-1,CASSEPGPQRFF,TGTGCCAGCAGTGAACCCGGCCCCCAGCGGTTCTTC
-,-,TRBJ2-5,TRBV7-9,CASSQGDLDQETQYF,TGTGCCAGCAGCCAGGGGGACTTGGATCAAGAGACCCAGTACTTC
TRBD2,-,TRBJ2-3,TRBV27,CASSRASGGSDTQYF,TGTGCCAGCAGCCGGGCTAGCGGGGGGTCAGATACGCAGTATTTT
TRBD1,-,TRBJ2-6,TRBV5-1,CASSTGGQGTGANVLTF,TGCGCCAGCAGCACCGGGGGACAGGGTACTGGGGCCAACGTCCTGACTTTC
-,-,TRBJ2-4,TRBV11-3,CASSLDQGGRDRLENIQYF,TGTGCCAGCAGCTTAGATCAAGGGGGGAGGGACCGGCTGGAAAACATTCAGTACTTC